This is a list of T cell receptor beta chains from one sample in a study of CD8+ T cells in alopecia areata. Profiling relied on immunoSEQ multiplex PCR, and the TCRdb table lists in-frame clones only, not all of them. Altogether fewer than 150,000 clones are present, about three fifths being singletons, with the ten largest covering around 30%. The sample in question was CD8+ T cells sorted from blood, obtained at week 4, from a patient treated with tofacitinib. Source of these receptors: a human donor with alopecia areata. CDR3s include the opening cysteine and the closing phenylalanine or tryptophan. D genes are given only for firm matches. A row's size may be missing; if present it is once, few, many or a size class.

d_call clone_size j_call v_call cdr3_aa cdr3_nt
NA NA TRBJ2-1 TRBV11-1 CASSLAGGGHNEQFF TGTGCCAGCAGCTTAGCGGGGGGCGGCCACAATGAGCAGTTCTTC
TRBD1 once TRBJ2-4 TRBV2 CASSEGQGDIQYF TGTGCCAGCAGTGAGGGACAGGGGGACATTCAGTACTTC
TRBD2 NA TRBJ2-1 TRBV4-1 CASSQDGPGTSGYNEQFF TGCGCCAGCAGCCAAGATGGCCCAGGGACTAGCGGATACAATGAGCAGTTCTTC
NA NA TRBJ2-3 TRBV27 CASSISTDTQYF TGTGCCAGCAGTATTAGCACAGATACGCAGTATTTT
NA NA TRBJ2-7 TRBV15 CATSRDRGASYEQYF TGTGCCACCAGCAGAGACAGGGGGGCCTCCTACGAGCAGTACTTC
TRBD1 NA TRBJ1-2 TRBV11-2 CASSLVGRQGESGYTF TGTGCCAGCAGCTTAGTGGGGAGACAGGGGGAAAGTGGCTACACCTTC
NA NA TRBJ2-3 TRBV6-5 CASSYGTGLRTDTQYF TGTGCCAGCAGTTACGGAACAGGCCTCAGAACAGATACGCAGTATTTT
NA NA TRBJ1-2 TRBV6-5 CASSQDSYGYTF TGTGCCAGCAGTCAGGACAGCTATGGCTACACCTTC
NA few TRBJ1-2 TRBV29-1 CSVEDLGGINYGYTF TGCAGCGTTGAAGATCTCGGAGGGATTAACTATGGCTACACCTTC
TRBD2 NA TRBJ2-2 TRBV19 CASSTRTSSPGELFF TGTGCCAGTAGTACGAGGACTAGTTCTCCCGGGGAGCTGTTTTTT
NA NA TRBJ2-7 TRBV20-1 CSAPRGYEQYF TGCAGTGCACCTCGGGGCTACGAGCAGTACTTC
TRBD2 NA TRBJ2-7 TRBV11-1 CASSWGGSSYEQYF TGTGCCAGCAGCTGGGGCGGGAGCTCCTACGAGCAGTACTTC
TRBD1 NA TRBJ1-2 TRBV5-4 CASSARGQSLFQGYTF TGTGCCAGCAGCGCCAGGGGACAGAGCCTTTTTCAGGGCTACACCTTC
TRBD2 NA TRBJ2-1 TRBV11-2 CASSLTRGGYNEQFF TGTGCCAGCAGCTTAACCCGGGGGGGGTACAATGAGCAGTTCTTC
NA NA TRBJ2-7 TRBV27 CASSSGLAAYEQYF TGTGCCAGCAGTTCGGGACTCGCTGCCTACGAGCAGTACTTC
TRBD1 NA TRBJ2-7 TRBV29-1 CSVEDPRTGGYEQYF TGCAGCGTTGAAGATCCTCGGACAGGGGGCTACGAGCAGTACTTC
NA once TRBJ2-3 TRBV7-3 CASSLGPQGDTQYF TGTGCCAGCAGCCTCGGACCCCAAGGAGATACGCAGTATTTT
TRBD1 few TRBJ2-6 TRBV5-6 CASRTGAGANVLTF TGTGCCAGCAGGACAGGGGCTGGGGCCAACGTCCTGACTTTC
TRBD2 NA TRBJ2-1 TRBV29-1 CSVELAGENEQFF TGCAGCGTTGAGCTAGCGGGGGAAAATGAGCAGTTCTTC
NA NA TRBJ2-5 TRBV2 CASSVMAGSETQYF TGTGCCAGCAGTGTTATGGCGGGTTCGGAGACCCAGTACTTC
TRBD1 NA TRBJ2-7 TRBV6-5 CASSPGQSYEQYF TGTGCCAGCTCCCCGGGACAGAGCTACGAGCAGTACTTC
TRBD1 NA TRBJ1-2 TRBV9 CASSERAGTGGRDGYTF TGTGCCAGCAGCGAGAGAGCCGGGACAGGGGGCAGGGATGGCTACACCTTC
TRBD1 NA TRBJ2-1 TRBV29-1 CSVGPRKQGTFGYNEQFF TGCAGCGTTGGACCGCGAAAACAGGGGACGTTTGGTTACAATGAGCAGTTCTTC
NA few TRBJ2-5 TRBV30 CAWSVGETQYF TGTGCCTGGAGCGTAGGGGAGACCCAGTACTTC
NA NA TRBJ2-7 TRBV29-1 CSAHALGYEQYF TGCAGCGCCCATGCCCTAGGGTACGAGCAGTACTTC
TRBD1 NA TRBJ1-1 TRBV2 CASSEWPGTGRNTEAFF TGTGCCAGCAGTGAATGGCCGGGGACAGGAAGGAACACTGAAGCTTTCTTT
NA NA TRBJ2-1 TRBV7-2 CASSLVRAGPSYNEQFF TGTGCCAGCAGCTTAGTTAGGGCAGGGCCCTCCTACAATGAGCAGTTCTTC
NA NA TRBJ2-5 TRBV23-1 CASSFRRETQYF TGCGCCAGCAGTTTCCGTAGGGAGACCCAGTACTTC
NA few TRBJ2-7 TRBV2 CASSDSGSPYEQYF TGTGCCAGCAGTGATTCCGGCAGCCCCTACGAGCAGTACTTC
NA NA TRBJ1-5 TRBV5-6 CASSYGDRLEPQHF TGTGCCAGCAGCTATGGAGACAGGTTGGAGCCCCAGCATTTT
NA few TRBJ1-2 TRBV2 CASRATPNYGYTF TGTGCCAGTCGGGCAACGCCAAACTATGGCTACACCTTC
NA NA TRBJ2-5 TRBV29-1 CSVDMGDLETQYF TGCAGCGTTGATATGGGAGATTTGGAGACCCAGTACTTC
TRBD1 NA TRBJ1-4 TRBV30 CACLTGGREKLFF TGTGCCTGCTTGACAGGGGGCCGAGAAAAACTGTTTTTT
NA NA TRBJ2-3 TRBV23-1 CAPGMPSTDTQYF TGCGCCCCGGGCATGCCTAGCACAGATACGCAGTATTTT
NA NA TRBJ2-7 TRBV9 CASSEDGTLGYEQYF TGTGCCAGCAGCGAGGACGGGACTCTAGGGTACGAGCAGTACTTC
NA few TRBJ2-1 TRBV7-2 CASSLGGRYNEQFF TGTGCCAGCAGCTTAGGGGGGAGGTACAATGAGCAGTTCTTC
NA NA TRBJ2-1 TRBV29-1 CSVAKGTGFYNEQFF TGCAGCGTCGCCAAGGGTACAGGGTTTTACAATGAGCAGTTCTTC
TRBD1 NA TRBJ2-1 TRBV30 CAWNLGQGHNEQFF TGTGCCTGGAATTTGGGACAGGGACACAATGAGCAGTTCTTC
TRBD1 NA TRBJ1-2 TRBV5-4 CASAEARTGAFGYTF TGTGCCAGCGCCGAGGCTAGGACAGGGGCTTTTGGCTACACCTTC
NA NA TRBJ2-5 TRBV7-3 CASSSLTNPGTQYF TGTGCCAGCAGCTCTCTAACTAATCCGGGGACCCAGTACTTC
NA NA TRBJ2-1 TRBV29-1 CSVWTAGEFF TGCAGCGTTTGGACCGCCGGGGAGTTCTTC
NA NA TRBJ2-5 TRBV7-7 CASSATRGETQYF TGTGCTAGCAGCGCGACACGGGGAGAGACCCAGTACTTC
NA NA TRBJ2-7 TRBV14 CASSQDEAPGHLYEQYF TGTGCCAGCAGCCAAGATGAGGCCCCGGGACACCTCTACGAGCAGTACTTC
NA NA TRBJ2-7 TRBV28 CASSRPYEQYF TGTGCCAGCAGCCGTCCCTACGAGCAGTACTTC
NA NA TRBJ2-1 TRBV28 CASSSGQMAYNEQFF TGTGCCAGCAGTTCAGGCCAGATGGCCTACAATGAGCAGTTCTTC